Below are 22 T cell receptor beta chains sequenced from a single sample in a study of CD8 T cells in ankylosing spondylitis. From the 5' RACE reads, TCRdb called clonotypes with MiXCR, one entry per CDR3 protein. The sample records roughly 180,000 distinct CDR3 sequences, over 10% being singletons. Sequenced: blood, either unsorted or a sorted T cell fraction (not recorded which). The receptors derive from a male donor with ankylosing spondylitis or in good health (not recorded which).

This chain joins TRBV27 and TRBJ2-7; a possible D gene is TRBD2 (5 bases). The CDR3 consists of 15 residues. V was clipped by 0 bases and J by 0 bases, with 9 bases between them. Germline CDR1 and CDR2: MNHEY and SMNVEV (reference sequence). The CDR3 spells CASSLSGVPSYEQYF. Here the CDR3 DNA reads TGTGCCAGCAGTTTATCCGGGGTTCCCTCCTACGAGCAGTACTTC.

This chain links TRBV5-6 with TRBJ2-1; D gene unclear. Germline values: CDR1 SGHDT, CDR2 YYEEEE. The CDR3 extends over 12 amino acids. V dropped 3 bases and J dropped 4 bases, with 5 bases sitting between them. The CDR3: CASSYAYNEQFF. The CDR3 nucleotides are TGTGCCAGCAGCTATGCATACAATGAGCAGTTCTTC.

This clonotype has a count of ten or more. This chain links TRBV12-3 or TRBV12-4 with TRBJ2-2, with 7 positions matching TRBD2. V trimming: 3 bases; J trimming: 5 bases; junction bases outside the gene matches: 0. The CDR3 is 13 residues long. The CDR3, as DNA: TGTGCCAGCAGTTTCGGGGGGACCGGGGAGCTGTTTTTT. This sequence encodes CASSFGGTGELFF.

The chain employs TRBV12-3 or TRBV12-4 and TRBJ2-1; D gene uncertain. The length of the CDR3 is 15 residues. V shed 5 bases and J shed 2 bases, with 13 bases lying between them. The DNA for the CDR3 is TGTGCCAGCAGTACCGCAGCGTGGCCCTACAATGAGCAGTTCTTC. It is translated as CASSTAAWPYNEQFF.

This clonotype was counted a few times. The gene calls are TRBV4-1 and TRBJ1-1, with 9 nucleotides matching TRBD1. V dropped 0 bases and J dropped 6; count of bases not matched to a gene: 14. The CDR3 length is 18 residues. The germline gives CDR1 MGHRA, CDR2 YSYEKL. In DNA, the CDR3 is TGCGCCAGCAGCCAAGATAGAGTTGGGACAGGGTTTGGCGCTGAAGCTTTCTTT. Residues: CASSQDRVGTGFGAEAFF.

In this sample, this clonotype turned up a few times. The CDR3 is CASSPPTSGRPSSYEQYF. CDR3 in DNA: TGTGCCAGCAGCCCCCCCACTAGCGGGAGGCCGAGCTCCTACGAGCAGTACTTC. The V and J genes are TRBV27 and TRBJ2-7, with 12 bases identical to TRBD2. The CDR3 covers 18 residues. Germline CDR1 and CDR2: MNHEY and SMNVEV (reference sequence). J gave up 0 bases and V 6 bases, and 12 bases lay outside the gene matches.

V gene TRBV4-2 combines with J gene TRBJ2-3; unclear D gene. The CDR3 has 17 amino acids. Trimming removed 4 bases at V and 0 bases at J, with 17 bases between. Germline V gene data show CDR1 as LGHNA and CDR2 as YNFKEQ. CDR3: CASSPPQQASSTDTQYF. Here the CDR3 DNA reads TGTGCCAGCAGCCCTCCCCAACAAGCGTCTAGCACAGATACGCAGTATTTT.

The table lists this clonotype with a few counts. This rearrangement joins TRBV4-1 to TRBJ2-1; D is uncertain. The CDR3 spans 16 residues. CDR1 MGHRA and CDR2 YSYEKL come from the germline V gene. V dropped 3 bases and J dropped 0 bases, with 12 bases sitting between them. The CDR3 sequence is CASSHPQWPSYNEQFF. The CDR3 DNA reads TGCGCCAGCAGCCACCCTCAGTGGCCCTCCTACAATGAGCAGTTCTTC.

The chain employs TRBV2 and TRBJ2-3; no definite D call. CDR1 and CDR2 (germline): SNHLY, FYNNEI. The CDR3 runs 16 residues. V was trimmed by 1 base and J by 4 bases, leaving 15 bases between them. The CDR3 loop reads CASSEGDSRLADTQYF. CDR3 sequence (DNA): TGTGCCAGCAGTGAAGGTGATAGTAGGCTCGCAGATACGCAGTATTTT.

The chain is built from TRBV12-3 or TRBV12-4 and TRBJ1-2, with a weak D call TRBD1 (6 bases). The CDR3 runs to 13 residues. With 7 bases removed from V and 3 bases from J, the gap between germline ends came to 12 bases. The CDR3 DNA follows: TGTGCCAGCACCAACAGGGTAGACTATGGCTACACCTTC. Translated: CASTNRVDYGYTF.

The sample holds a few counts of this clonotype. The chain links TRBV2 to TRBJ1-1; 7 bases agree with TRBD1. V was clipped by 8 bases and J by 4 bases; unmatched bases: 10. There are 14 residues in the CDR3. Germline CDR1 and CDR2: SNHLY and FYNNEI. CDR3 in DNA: TGTGCCAGCTTCGACCGACAGGGAGGCACTGAAGCTTTCTTT. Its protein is CASFDRQGGTEAFF.

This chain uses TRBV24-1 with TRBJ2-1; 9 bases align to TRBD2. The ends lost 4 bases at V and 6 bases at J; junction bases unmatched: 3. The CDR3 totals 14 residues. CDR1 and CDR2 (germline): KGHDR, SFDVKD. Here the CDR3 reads CATSDPTSGNEQFF. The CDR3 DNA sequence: TGTGCCACCAGTGACCCGACTAGCGGCAATGAGCAGTTCTTC.

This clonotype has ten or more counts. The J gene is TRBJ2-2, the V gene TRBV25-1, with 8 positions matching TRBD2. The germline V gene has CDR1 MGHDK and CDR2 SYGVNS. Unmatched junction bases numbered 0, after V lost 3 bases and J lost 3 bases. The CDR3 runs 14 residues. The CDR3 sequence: CASSEGLDTGELFF. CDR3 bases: TGTGCCAGCAGTGAGGGACTAGACACCGGGGAGCTGTTTTTT.

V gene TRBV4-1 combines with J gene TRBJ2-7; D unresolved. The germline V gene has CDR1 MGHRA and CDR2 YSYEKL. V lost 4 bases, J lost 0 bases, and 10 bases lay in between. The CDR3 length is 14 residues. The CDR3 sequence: CASSPSTTSYEQYF. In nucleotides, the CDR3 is TGCGCCAGCAGCCCGTCAACCACCTCCTACGAGCAGTACTTC.

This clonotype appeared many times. The CDR3 sequence: CSASHWGDNEQFF. The CDR3 nucleotides are TGCAGTGCTAGTCACTGGGGGGACAATGAGCAGTTCTTC. This chain joins TRBV20-1 and TRBJ2-1, with D tentatively TRBD2 (6 bases). V lost 3 bases to trimming and J lost 5 bases, with 11 bases between them. The germline CDR1 and CDR2 sequences are DFQATT and SNEGSKA (reference sequence). CDR3 length: 13 residues.

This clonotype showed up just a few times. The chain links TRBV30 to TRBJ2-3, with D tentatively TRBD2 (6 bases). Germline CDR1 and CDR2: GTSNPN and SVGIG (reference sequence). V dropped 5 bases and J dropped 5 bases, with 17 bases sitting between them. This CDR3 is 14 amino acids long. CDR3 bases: TGTGCCTGGGGCCGGGACTCAAGTGGAGATACGCAGTATTTT. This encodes CAWGRDSSGDTQYF. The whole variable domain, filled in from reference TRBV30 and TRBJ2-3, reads SQTIHQWPATLVQPVGSPLSLECTVEGTSNPNLYWYRQAAGRGLQLLFYSVGIGQISSEVPQNLSASRPQDRQFILSSKKLLLSDSGFYLCAWGRDSSGDTQYFGPGTRLTVL.

CDR3 DNA sequence: TGTGCCACCAAGGACCTGGCAGACACTGAAGCTTTCTTT. This translates into CATKDLADTEAFF. The V and J genes are TRBV27 and TRBJ1-1; D unclear. V was trimmed by 10 bases and J by 3 bases, leaving 15 bases between them. The germline CDR1 and CDR2 sequences are MNHEY and SMNVEV (reference sequence). This CDR3 region has 13 residues.

CDR3 DNA: TGTGCCAGCAGCCTCCCCGGGGGTGGCGGGGAGCTGTTTTTT. Its protein product is CASSLPGGGGELFF. The rearrangement uses TRBV7-9 and TRBJ2-2; D possibly corresponds to TRBD2 (6 bases). CDR1 and CDR2 from the germline V gene are SEHNR and FQNEAQ (reference sequence). The CDR3 contains 14 residues. V lost 5 bases and J lost 7, with 14 bases in between.

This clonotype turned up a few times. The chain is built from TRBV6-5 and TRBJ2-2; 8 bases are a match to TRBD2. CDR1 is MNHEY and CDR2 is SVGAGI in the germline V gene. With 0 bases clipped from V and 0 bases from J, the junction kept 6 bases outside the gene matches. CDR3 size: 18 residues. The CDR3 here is CASSYSGLATSNTGELFF. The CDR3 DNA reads TGTGCCAGCAGTTACTCAGGACTAGCAACTTCGAACACCGGGGAGCTGTTTTTT.

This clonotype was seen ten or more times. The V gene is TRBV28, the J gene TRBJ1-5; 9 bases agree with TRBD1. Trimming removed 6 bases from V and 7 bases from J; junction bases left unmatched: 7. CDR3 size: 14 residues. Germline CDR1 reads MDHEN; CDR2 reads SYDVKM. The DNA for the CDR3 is TGTGCCAGCAGCCTGGGACAGGGTAAACAGCCCCAGCATTTT. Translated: CASSLGQGKQPQHF.

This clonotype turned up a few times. The CDR3 here is CASHPLGAFF. CDR3 nucleotide sequence: TGTGCCAGCCATCCATTAGGAGCTTTCTTT. The genes are TRBV21-1 and TRBJ1-1. TRBV21-1 is noted as a pseudogene. The CDR3 consists of 10 residues.

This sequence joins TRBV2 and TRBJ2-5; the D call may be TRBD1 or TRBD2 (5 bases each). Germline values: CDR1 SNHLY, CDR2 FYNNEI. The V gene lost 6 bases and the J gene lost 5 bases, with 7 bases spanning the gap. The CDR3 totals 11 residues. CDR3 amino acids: CASRGVETQYF. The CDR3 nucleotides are TGTGCCAGCAGGGGGGTCGAGACCCAGTACTTC.